This T cell receptor beta chain was recorded in a study of cytomegalovirus exposure and HLA in healthy donors. Whole-study findings and limits: For TCR beta chains, V- and J-gene trimming was later linked to a missense DCLRE1C variant.

This CDR3 is built from 18 residues. A multiplex PCR was run with 60 Vbeta primers and 13 Jbeta primers. TCRdb's copy holds only in-frame clones and misses some; the assay was immunoSEQ multiplex PCR. The profile shows approximately 120,000 clones, around 73% of them singletons. As regards this clone: The antigen remains unidentified.

The sequenced material came from PBMCs. The chain uses TRBV12-1 and TRBJ2-3; the table calls TRBD1, which could not be checked here. TRBV12-1 is termed a pseudogene. This receptor was taken from a man between 60 and 70 years old in good health and CMV-seropositive. The CDR3 sequence: CASSPPVPQTGSGDTQYF. In DNA form, the CDR3 reads TGTGCCAGCAGCCCCCCTGTCCCCCAGACAGGGTCAGGAGATACGCAGTATTTT.